Presented here are 32 T cell receptor beta chains from one specimen sequenced in a study of vaccination effects on CD4 cells after COVID-19. Isolation of CD4+ T cells took place after ten to eleven days of culture. Participants were vaccinated with two doses of either the BNT162b2 or mRNA-1273 vaccine. The protocol was immunoSEQ multiplex PCR, while the TCRdb copy is restricted to in-frame clones and leaves out a portion. This table has approximately 60,000 clones, just under 80% appearing once. Their recognized antigens are unknown. The sample here was CD4+ T cells from PBMCs cultured without peptide, taken after COVID-19 vaccination. The receptors were sampled from a human donor who received a COVID-19 vaccine.

This rearrangement joins TRBV6-5 to TRBJ1-1, with TRBD1 identical over 7 bases. The CDR3 is 13 amino acids. V lost 6 bases to trimming and J lost 4 bases; unmatched junction nucleotides: 5. The V gene's germline CDR1 is MNHEY and CDR2 SVGAGI. CDR3 loop: CASSPRDSTEAFF. The CDR3 DNA is TGTGCCAGCAGCCCCCGGGACAGCACTGAAGCTTTCTTT.

This rearrangement joins TRBV20-1 to TRBJ1-2, with no clear D. Trimming removed 3 bases at V and 3 bases at J, with 11 bases between. This CDR3 has 13 amino acids. In germline, CDR1 is DFQATT, CDR2 SNEGSKA (reference sequence). DNA for the CDR3: TGCAGTGCTAGTCCCGACGGTTACTATGGCTACACCTTC. This translates into CSASPDGYYGYTF.

The chain employs TRBV5-1 and TRBJ2-5; unclear D gene. Germline V gene data show CDR1 as SGHRS and CDR2 as YFSETQ. The CDR3 loop spans 12 amino acids. V lost 4 bases to trimming and J lost 0 bases, with 4 bases between them. CDR3 in DNA: TGCGCCAGCAGCGATAACCAAGAGACCCAGTACTTC. This encodes CASSDNQETQYF.

This chain joins TRBV28 and TRBJ2-7, with 11 bases lining up with TRBD2. This CDR3 has 18 residues. The germline V gene encodes CDR1 MDHEN and CDR2 SYDVKM. Trimming removed 8 bases from V and 5 bases from J; junction bases left unmatched: 20. The CDR3, as DNA: TGTGCCAGCTCCCGACTAGCGGGAAGACTGATACTTGTCCACGAGCAGTACTTC. As protein: CASSRLAGRLILVHEQYF.

The chain carries TRBV4-2 and TRBJ2-3, with 7 bases lining up with TRBD2. Looked up from germline, CDR1 is LGHNA and CDR2 is YNFKEQ. CDR3 size: 16 residues. Trimming cost V 4 bases and J 0 bases; bases outside gene matches: 7. The CDR3 loop reads CASSRDPGGSTDTQYF. In nucleotides, the CDR3 is TGTGCCAGCAGCCGTGATCCGGGGGGTAGCACAGATACGCAGTATTTT.

The chain carries TRBV30 and TRBJ2-3; no firm D call. The V gene's germline CDR1 is GTSNPN and CDR2 SVGIG (reference sequence). V dropped 7 bases and J dropped 1 base, with 15 bases sitting between them. The CDR3 loop spans 14 amino acids. Here the CDR3 DNA reads TGTGCCTCCGAAGACGGCCACGGCACAGATACGCAGTATTTT. Encoded protein: CASEDGHGTDTQYF.

This clone was observed once. This sequence joins TRBV2 and TRBJ2-3, with D hard to call. Germline CDR1 and CDR2: SNHLY and FYNNEI. V was shortened by 8 bases and J by 2 bases, with 5 bases between the two germline ends. The CDR3 is 11 amino acids. CDR3 DNA sequence: TGTGCCAGCTGGCTCACAGATACGCAGTATTTT. Translating it yields CASWLTDTQYF.

The gene calls are TRBV5-4 and TRBJ1-5; D is perhaps TRBD1 (5 bases). Germline-derived CDR1 and CDR2 are SGHNT and YYREEE (reference sequence). The CDR3 is made up of 14 amino acids. V was trimmed by 0 bases and J by 7 bases, leaving 11 bases between them. This chain's CDR3 is CASSLGGMGQPQHF. The CDR3, as DNA: TGTGCCAGCAGCTTGGGGGGGATGGGGCAGCCCCAGCATTTT.

The V gene is TRBV5-1, the J gene TRBJ2-2; TRBD1 matches 7 bases. V dropped 2 bases and J dropped 2; count of bases not matched to a gene: 6. The germline V gene encodes CDR1 SGHRS and CDR2 YFSETQ. The CDR3 totals 16 residues. The chain's CDR3 is CASSFSGDSNTGELFF. In nucleotides, the CDR3 is TGCGCCAGCAGCTTCTCTGGGGACAGCAACACCGGGGAGCTGTTTTTT.

CDR3 loop: CAWSVGLAGTGYTF. In DNA form, the CDR3 reads TGTGCCTGGAGTGTAGGGCTTGCAGGGACCGGCTACACCTTC. The chain is built from TRBV30 and TRBJ1-2, with D perhaps TRBD1 (5 bases). This CDR3 has 14 residues. The V and J ends lost 0 bases and 8 bases respectively, with 16 bases between them. Germline loops: CDR1 GTSNPN, CDR2 SVGIG (reference sequence).

This clone was observed a handful of times. This chain uses TRBV4-2 with TRBJ1-6, with D maybe TRBD1 (6 bases). V was cut by 0 bases and J by 6 bases, with 12 bases left in between. This CDR3 has 16 residues. Germline assignment: CDR1 LGHNA and CDR2 YNFKEQ. The CDR3, as DNA: TGTGCCAGCAGCCAAGATCCAGGGGCGCTTAATTCACCCCTCCACTTT. It yields the protein CASSQDPGALNSPLHF.

The chain joins TRBV25-1 to TRBJ2-7; D is perhaps TRBD2 (6 bases). Germline values: CDR1 MGHDK, CDR2 SYGVNS. V lost 2 bases and J 0 bases, leaving 11 bases between the germline ends. The CDR3 spans 15 residues. CDR3 coding DNA: TGTGCCAGCAGTGAAGGGACTTCCTACTCCTACGAGCAGTACTTC. The encoded protein is CASSEGTSYSYEQYF.

The rearrangement uses TRBV19 and TRBJ1-2; no reliable D call. The CDR3 extends over 14 amino acids. Germline V gene data show CDR1 as LNHDA and CDR2 as SQIVND (reference sequence). V shed 6 bases and J shed 4 bases, with 15 bases lying between them. The DNA of the CDR3 is TGTGCCAGTAGGGAACCCGCGACTTTCTATGGCTACACCTTC. Protein sequence: CASREPATFYGYTF. Based on the CDR3 plus reference TRBV19 and TRBJ1-2, the full variable domain is DGGITQSPKYLFRKEGQNVTLSCEQNLNHDAMYWYRQDPGQGLRLIYYSQIVNDFQKGDIAEGYSVSREKKESFPLTVTSAQKNPTAFYLCASREPATFYGYTFGSGTRLTVV.

This clone showed up just a few times. V is TRBV6-1 and J is TRBJ1-1, with unresolved D. The CDR3 runs to 14 residues. V lost 1 base and J lost 1, with 7 bases in between. Germline CDR1 MNHNS, CDR2 SASEGT. CDR3 nucleotide sequence: TGTGCCAGCAGTGAAGTAGTACAGAACACTGAAGCTTTCTTT. The encoded protein is CASSEVVQNTEAFF.

The V call is TRBV12-3 or TRBV12-4, the J call TRBJ2-7; weak D call: TRBD2 (6 bases). Trimming took 3 bases from V and 2 from J, leaving 8 bases between them. There are 13 residues in the CDR3. The CDR3 DNA sequence: TGTGCCAGCAGTTTGGAGGGCCCCTACGAGCAGTACTTC. Translated, it gives CASSLEGPYEQYF.

This clone occurred many times. The V gene is TRBV24-1, the J gene TRBJ1-4, with TRBD1 matching over 9 bases. The germline V gene encodes CDR1 KGHDR and CDR2 SFDVKD. The J segment lost 6 bases and the V segment lost 2 bases, leaving 6 bases of the junction unmatched. The CDR3 has 16 amino acids. The CDR3 is CATSDSPGQGDEKLFF. In nucleotides, the CDR3 is TGTGCCACCAGTGATTCGCCGGGACAGGGAGATGAAAAACTGTTTTTT.

In its sample, this clone was seen a few times. As DNA, the CDR3 is TGCGCCAGCAGCGACACGTTCCAAGAGACCCAGTACTTC. Translation gives CASSDTFQETQYF. V and J are TRBV4-1 and TRBJ2-5, with D hard to call. Per the germline V gene, CDR1 is MGHRA and CDR2 is YSYEKL. The CDR3 is 13 residues long. Trimming left V 5 bases short and J 1 base short, with 8 bases between.

This sequence joins TRBV12-3 or TRBV12-4 and TRBJ2-5; a weak D match, TRBD1 (6 bases). With 6 bases removed from V and 5 bases from J, the gap between germline ends came to 13 bases. CDR3 size: 13 residues. The CDR3: CASSGQPTETQYF. The CDR3, as DNA: TGTGCCAGCAGCGGACAGCCTACGGAGACCCAGTACTTC.

This rearrangement joins TRBV7-8 to TRBJ2-3, with D perhaps TRBD1 or TRBD2 (5 bases each). Germline assignment: CDR1 SGHVS and CDR2 FQNEAQ. V dropped 5 bases and J dropped 0 bases, with 15 bases sitting between them. This CDR3 spans 16 amino acids. For the CDR3, the DNA is TGTGCCAGCAGCCCTCCGGGGCCGACTAGCACAGATACGCAGTATTTT. This codes for CASSPPGPTSTDTQYF.

The chain is built from TRBV4-3 and TRBJ1-2, with D possibly matching TRBD1 (5 bases). The CDR3 consists of 18 residues. Trimming removed 0 bases at V and 3 bases at J, with 20 bases between. CDR1 and CDR2 from the germline V gene are LGHNA and YSLEER. CDR3 amino acids: CASSQDPPGQGLYYGYTF. CDR3 bases: TGCGCCAGCAGCCAAGATCCCCCAGGGCAAGGCCTTTACTATGGCTACACCTTC.

The chain combines TRBV6-5 with TRBJ2-1; 8 bases match TRBD2. V shed 6 bases, J shed 9 bases, and the junction held 13 bases outside the gene matches. The CDR3 consists of 15 residues. Germline V gives CDR1 MNHEY, CDR2 SVGAGI. CDR3 sequence reads: CASRPSGGSTGEQFF. For the CDR3, the DNA is TGTGCCAGCAGACCCAGCGGGGGTAGTACCGGTGAGCAGTTCTTC.

The chain carries TRBV7-2 and TRBJ2-5; D may be TRBD1 (5 bases). From germline, CDR1 is SGHTA and CDR2 FQGNSA. Trimming stripped 2 bases from V and 4 bases from J, with 8 bases between. This CDR3 has 13 residues. The CDR3 region is CASSLMGLETQYF. DNA for the CDR3: TGTGCCAGCAGCTTAATGGGGCTAGAGACCCAGTACTTC.

The J gene is TRBJ1-1, the V gene TRBV19; D unclear. The CDR3 has 13 amino acids. V was pared by 5 bases and J by 0 bases, with 7 bases between. CDR1 is LNHDA, CDR2 SQIVND, per germline (reference sequence). CDR3 in amino acids: CASSRRMNTEAFF. The CDR3 DNA reads as TGTGCCAGTAGTCGACGAATGAACACTGAAGCTTTCTTT.

The chain is built from TRBV5-1 and TRBJ2-7; D uncertain. The CDR3 extends over 13 amino acids. Trimming took 0 bases from V and 4 from J, leaving 8 bases between them. Germline V gene sequence: CDR1 SGHRS, CDR2 YFSETQ. The CDR3 here is CASSLGSTYEQYF. CDR3 in DNA: TGCGCCAGCAGCTTGGGATCTACTTACGAGCAGTACTTC.

The chain joins TRBV7-2 to TRBJ2-7, with D perhaps matching TRBD1 or TRBD2 (5 bases each). The ends were cut back, 4 bases at V and 2 bases at J, with 15 bases in the middle. The CDR3 runs 15 residues. Per germline, CDR1 SGHTA and CDR2 FQGNSA. For the CDR3, the DNA is TGTGCCAGCAGCTACGCCCGGGGCCCTACCTACGAGCAGTACTTC. It yields the protein CASSYARGPTYEQYF. The full variable domain, completed using reference TRBV7-2 and TRBJ2-7, is GAGVSQSPSNKVTEKGKDVELRCDPISGHTALYWYRQSLGQGLEFLIYFQGNSAPDKSGLPSDRFSAERTGGSVSTLTIQRTQQEDSAVYLCASSYARGPTYEQYFGPGTRLTVT.

The chain uses TRBV4-3 and TRBJ1-3; D not resolved. Trimming left V 0 bases short and J 3 bases short, with 12 bases between. CDR3 length equals 16 residues. Germline loops: CDR1 LGHNA, CDR2 YSLEER. The CDR3 loop reads CASSQESRILGNTIYF. CDR3 in DNA: TGCGCCAGCAGCCAAGAGTCCAGAATCCTTGGAAACACCATATATTTT.

The chain is built from TRBV3-1 (or the pseudogene TRBV3-2) and TRBJ1-5; 9 positions agree with TRBD1. J was trimmed by 5 bases and V by 6 bases; bases with no gene match: 5. Germline V gene data show CDR1 as LGHDT and CDR2 as YNNKEL (reference sequence). This CDR3 is built from 14 residues. The CDR3 here is CASRQGAKDQPQHF. DNA of the CDR3: TGTGCCAGCAGACAGGGGGCTAAGGATCAGCCCCAGCATTTT.

The table lists this clone with a few counts. This chain uses TRBV4-2 with TRBJ2-1; D is ambiguous. CDR3 length: 13 residues. Germline lookup yields CDR1 LGHNA and CDR2 YNFKEQ. The V gene lost 4 bases and the J gene lost 10 bases, with 14 bases spanning the gap. CDR3 region: CASSRSDSLEQFF. Here the CDR3 DNA reads TGTGCCAGCAGCCGTTCCGACTCCTTGGAGCAGTTCTTC.

V usage is TRBV29-1 and J usage is TRBJ2-7; 8 bases line up with TRBD2. Per germline, CDR1 SQVTM and CDR2 ANQGSEA. V lost 7 bases, J lost 0 bases, and 8 bases stayed unmatched. This CDR3 has 14 residues. The CDR3 DNA follows: TGCAGCGCCAAGACGGGGGGGCGCTCCTACGAGCAGTACTTC. This encodes CSAKTGGRSYEQYF.

This rearrangement joins TRBV3-1 (or the pseudogene TRBV3-2) to TRBJ1-1, with D perhaps matching TRBD1 (6 bases). Looked up from germline, CDR1 is LGHDT and CDR2 is YNNKEL (reference sequence). CDR3 size: 14 residues. V was pared by 3 bases and J by 4 bases, with 12 bases between. CDR3 sequence (DNA): TGTGCCAGCAGCCACGCCACAGGGATCACTGAAGCTTTCTTT. Protein product: CASSHATGITEAFF.

The V gene is TRBV25-1, the J gene TRBJ1-2; D is undetermined. The CDR3 runs to 12 residues. Between the trimmed V and J ends, which lost 3 bases and 8 bases, there was a span of 10 bases. Germline V gene data show CDR1 as MGHDK and CDR2 as SYGVNS. In nucleotides, the CDR3 is TGTGCCAGCAGTGAGGGCAGCAGCGGCTACACCTTC. Translation: CASSEGSSGYTF.

The chain couples TRBV9 to TRBJ1-3; no clear D. This CDR3 comprises 16 residues. Trimming removed 0 bases from V and 2 bases from J, with 12 bases in between. Per germline, CDR1 SGDLS and CDR2 YYNGEE. The CDR3 region is CASSVDPGNTGNTIYF. The CDR3 region has the DNA TGTGCCAGCAGCGTAGACCCAGGTAATACTGGAAACACCATATATTTT.